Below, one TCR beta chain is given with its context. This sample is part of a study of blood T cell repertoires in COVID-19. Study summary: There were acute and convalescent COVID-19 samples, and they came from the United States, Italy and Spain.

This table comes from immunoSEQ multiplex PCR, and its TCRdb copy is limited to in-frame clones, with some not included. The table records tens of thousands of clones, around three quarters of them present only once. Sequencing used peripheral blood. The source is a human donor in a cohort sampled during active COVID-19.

CDR3: CASSDRGESYEQYF. CDR3 coding DNA: TGTGCCAGCAGTGACCGCGGGGAGTCCTACGAGCAGTACTTC. The chain is built from TRBV6-1 and TRBJ2-7; tentative D call: TRBD2 (6 bases). Germline assignment: CDR1 MNHNS and CDR2 SASEGT. The CDR3 totals 14 residues. Trimming removed 3 bases from V and 1 base from J, with 10 bases in between.